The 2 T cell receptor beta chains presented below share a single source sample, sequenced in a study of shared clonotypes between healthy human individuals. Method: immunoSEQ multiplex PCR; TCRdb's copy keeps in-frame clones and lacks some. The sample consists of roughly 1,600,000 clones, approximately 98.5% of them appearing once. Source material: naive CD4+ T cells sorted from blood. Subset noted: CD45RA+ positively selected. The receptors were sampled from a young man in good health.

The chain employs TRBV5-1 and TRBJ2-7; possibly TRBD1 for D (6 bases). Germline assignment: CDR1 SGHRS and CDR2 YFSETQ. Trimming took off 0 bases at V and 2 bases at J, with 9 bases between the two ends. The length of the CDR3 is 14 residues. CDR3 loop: CASSLDQGPYEQYF. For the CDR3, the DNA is TGCGCCAGCAGCTTGGACCAGGGGCCCTACGAGCAGTACTTC.

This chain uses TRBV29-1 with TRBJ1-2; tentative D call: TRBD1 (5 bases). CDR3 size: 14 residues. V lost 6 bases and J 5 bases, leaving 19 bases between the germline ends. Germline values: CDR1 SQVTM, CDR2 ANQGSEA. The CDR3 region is CSVETPGTGYGYTF. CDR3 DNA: TGCAGCGTAGAGACCCCGGGAACAGGTTATGGCTACACCTTC. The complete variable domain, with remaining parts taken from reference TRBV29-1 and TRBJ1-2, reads SAVISQKPSRDICQRGTSLTIQCQVDSQVTMMFWYRQQPGQSLTLIATANQGSEATYESGFVIDKFPISRPNLTFSTLTVSNMSPEDSSIYLCSVETPGTGYGYTFGSGTRLTVV.